This T cell receptor (beta chain) was captured by sequencing in a study of shared clonotypes between healthy human individuals. Looked up from germline, CDR1 is SGHNT and CDR2 is YYREEE (reference sequence). The CDR3 is 16 residues long. V was pared by 0 bases and J by 0 bases, with 12 bases between. Here immunoSEQ multiplex PCR was the method, and the copy in TCRdb shows in-frame clones only, minus some. The data show hundreds of thousands of clones, around four fifths seen once. This sequence joins TRBV5-4 and TRBJ1-1; D not certain. The origin of this receptor is a woman aged 25-40 years in good health. Sequencing input: memory CD4+ T cells sorted from blood. Indicated subset: CD45RA-negative fraction. CDR3 DNA: TGTGCCAGCAGCTTGGGTAAAGGTGGGATGAACACTGAAGCTTTCTTT. Its translation is CASSLGKGGMNTEAFF.